The T cell receptor beta chain under discussion was sequenced for a study of blood T cell repertoires in COVID-19. Original handling: Reference gene primer amplification yielded estimated nucleated cell counts. Data came from immunoSEQ multiplex PCR; TCRdb stores just in-frame clones and leaves some out. Clonal size and the V and J genes are those of that table, whereas D and trimming came from the DNA. This sample has roughly 16,000 clones, with 85% to 90% found just once. This clone was counted between two and nine times. V lost 2 bases, J lost 0 bases, and 8 bases lay in between. The CDR3 runs to 15 residues. The germline V gene encodes CDR1 LGHNA and CDR2 YSLEER.

This receptor was taken from a woman aged 80 or older with COVID-19, enrolled during active disease. J is TRBJ1-5 and V is TRBV4-3; D may be TRBD1 (5 bases). The sequenced sample was peripheral blood. The CDR3 loop is CASSQNDSSNQPQHF. The CDR3, as DNA: TGCGCCAGCAGCCAAAATGACAGTAGCAATCAGCCCCAGCATTTT.